The source of this TCR beta chain is a study of blood T cell repertoires in COVID-19 (dated by TCRdb to 2018 to 2021). About the full investigation: Collaborator samples came from the United States, Italy and Spain and covered acute and convalescent phases of COVID-19. Deeply sampled blood TCRbeta repertoires from subjects exposed to, actively infected with, or recovered from COVID-19 were included in the dataset. The prospective study material was composed of cDNA or gDNA derived from T cells, B-cell-depleted T cells, or PBMCs. The sample metadata nearly always contained a de-identified subject ID, COVID-19 status, age in years and sex. HLA class I and class II types, where available, came from metadata supplied by the sample provider rather than from assay-based typing. The repertoires were released in a freely available public database intended as a resource for research on the immune response to SARS-CoV-2. The samples were drawn from the first 160 participants of the ongoing ImmuneRACE study and from 1,254 subjects provided by 6 global collaborators.

On this clone: What antigen it recognizes has not been identified. Base qualities are missing; no much larger clone stands one base away.

The germline V gene gives CDR1 as MGHRA and CDR2 as YSYEKL. Cut back by 0 bases and 5 bases, the V and J ends lie 13 bases apart. The CDR3 contains 15 residues, cysteine and phenylalanine counted. Only the CDR3 portion is preserved as DNA: 45 bases, with reading frame beginning at the first base. Participants in the prospective study were aged 18 to 89 years, lived in 20 to 30 United States geographic areas, and enrolled through a virtual design. In the prospective study, cohorts were assigned on the basis of participant-reported clinical history obtained from a screening survey and a study questionnaire. Each participant in the prospective study had whole blood, serum and a nasopharyngeal or oropharyngeal swab collected by mobile phlebotomists. Over a roughly two-month period, participants in the prospective study had the option of providing additional blood draws and questionnaires. Prospective study blood samples were shipped either frozen or at room temperature before DNA extraction.

The immunoSEQ Assay, a bias-controlled multiplex PCR, was used to amplify TCRbeta CDR3 regions from genomic DNA. The paper's data handling went like this. Within the assay, amplification of reference gene primers was used to estimate how many nucleated cells each sample contained. Sequence reads were collapsed and filtered to measure the absolute abundance of every unique TCRbeta CDR3 rearrangement. For each sample, productive Simpson clonality was calculated as the square root of Simpson's diversity index over productive rearrangements. TCRdb mirrors the immuneACCESS table, restricted to in-frame sequences. Some clones are absent from its copies; in checked studies, under half trace to an unresolved V gene, and the reason for the others is unknown. That table gives V, J and clone size, and the DNA gave D and trimming. Here the sample has 150,000 to 200,000 clones; roughly 77% occur a single time. The ten largest clones take up 17% of the sample.

The investigation overall reported the following: The quantity of clinical and demographic metadata differed by source and by participant and was supplied without curation.

The chain employs TRBV4-1 and TRBJ1-2; perhaps TRBD1 is the D gene, with 5 bases matching. The receptor was isolated from a woman between 50 and 59 years old with acute COVID-19. The sequenced material came from PBMCs or T cells enriched from blood (not recorded which). The CDR3 region reads CASSQDQEGAYGYTF. The DNA sequence reads TGCGCCAGCAGCCAAGATCAAGAAGGGGCTTATGGCTACACCTTC.